This T cell receptor (beta chain) was identified in a study of cytomegalovirus exposure and HLA in healthy donors. Study-level findings and limits: Later work found that TCR association rates differed between HLA loci; DRB1 had the most and HLA-C the fewest. As was reported, the classifier diagnosed cytomegalovirus status with high specificity and sensitivity.

CDR3 length: 15 residues. Germline loops: CDR1 PRHDT, CDR2 FYEKMQ (reference sequence). V lost 5 bases to trimming and J lost 1 base, with 15 bases between them. This clone was counted once. Its antigen is undetermined. The PCR made use of 60 Vbeta and 13 Jbeta primers. TCRdb keeps only in-frame clones here, not all; method: immunoSEQ multiplex PCR. There are 80,000 to 95,000 clones in the sample; about four fifths occur only once, and approximately 15% lies in the top ten. This chain uses TRBV13 with TRBJ2-7, with D tentatively TRBD2 (5 bases). Sample: PBMCs. The receptor's source is a woman in her thirties or forties in good health and CMV-seropositive. The CDR3 DNA is TGTGCCAGCAGCCTCCAAAGCGGACGGTCCTACGAGCAGTACTTC. Encoded protein: CASSLQSGRSYEQYF.